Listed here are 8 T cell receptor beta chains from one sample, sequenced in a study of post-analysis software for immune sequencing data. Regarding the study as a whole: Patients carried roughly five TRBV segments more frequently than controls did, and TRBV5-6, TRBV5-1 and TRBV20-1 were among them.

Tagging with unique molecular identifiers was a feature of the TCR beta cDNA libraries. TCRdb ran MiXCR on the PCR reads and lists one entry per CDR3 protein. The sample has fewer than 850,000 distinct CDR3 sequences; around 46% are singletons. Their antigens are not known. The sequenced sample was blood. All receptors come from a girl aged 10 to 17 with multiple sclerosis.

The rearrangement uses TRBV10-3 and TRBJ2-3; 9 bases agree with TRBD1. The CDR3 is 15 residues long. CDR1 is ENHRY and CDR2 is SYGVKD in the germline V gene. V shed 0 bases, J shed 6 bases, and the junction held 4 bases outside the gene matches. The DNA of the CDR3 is TGTGCCATCAGTGAGTCGGGGGGACAGGGCGATACGCAGTATTTT. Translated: CAISESGGQGDTQYF.

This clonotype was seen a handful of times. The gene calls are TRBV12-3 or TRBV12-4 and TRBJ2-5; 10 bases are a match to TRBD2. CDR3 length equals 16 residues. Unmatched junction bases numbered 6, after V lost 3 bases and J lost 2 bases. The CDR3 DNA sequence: TGTGCCAGCAGTTTTCTAGCGGGGGCGGGGCAAGAGACCCAGTACTTC. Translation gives CASSFLAGAGQETQYF.

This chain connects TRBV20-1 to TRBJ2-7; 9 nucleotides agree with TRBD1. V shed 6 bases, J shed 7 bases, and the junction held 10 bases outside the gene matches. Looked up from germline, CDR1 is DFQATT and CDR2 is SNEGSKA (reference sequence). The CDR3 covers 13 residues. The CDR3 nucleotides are TGCAGTGCGATGACAGGGGGGACCTGGGAGCAGTACTTC. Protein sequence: CSAMTGGTWEQYF.

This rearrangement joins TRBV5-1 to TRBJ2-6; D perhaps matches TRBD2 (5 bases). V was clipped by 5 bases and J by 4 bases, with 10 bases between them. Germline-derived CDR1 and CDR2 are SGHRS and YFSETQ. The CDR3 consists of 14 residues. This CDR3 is CASSTEAGANVLTF. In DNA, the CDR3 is TGCGCCAGCAGTACGGAGGCAGGGGCCAACGTCCTGACTTTC. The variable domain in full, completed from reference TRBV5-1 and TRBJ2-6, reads KAGVTQTPRYLIKTRGQQVTLSCSPISGHRSVSWYQQTPGQGLQFLFEYFSETQRNKGNFPGRFSGRQFSNSRSEMNVSTLELGDSALYLCASSTEAGANVLTFGAGSRLTVL.

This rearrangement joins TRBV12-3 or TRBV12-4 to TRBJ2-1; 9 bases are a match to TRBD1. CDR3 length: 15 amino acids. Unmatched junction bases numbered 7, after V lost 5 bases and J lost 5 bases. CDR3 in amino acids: CASSKGQGINNEQFF. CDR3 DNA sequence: TGTGCCAGCAGTAAGGGACAGGGAATAAACAATGAGCAGTTCTTC.

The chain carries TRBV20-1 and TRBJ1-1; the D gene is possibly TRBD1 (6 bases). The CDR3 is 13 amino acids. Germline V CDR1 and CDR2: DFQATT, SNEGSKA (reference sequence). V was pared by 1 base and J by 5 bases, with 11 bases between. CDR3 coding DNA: TGCAGTGCTAGAGTTCTGGGGGCGACTGAAGCTTTCTTT. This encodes CSARVLGATEAFF.

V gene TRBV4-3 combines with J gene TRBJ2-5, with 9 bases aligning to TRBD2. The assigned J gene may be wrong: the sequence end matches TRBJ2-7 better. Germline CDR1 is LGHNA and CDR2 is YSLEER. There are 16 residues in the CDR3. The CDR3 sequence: CASSQESAGGLDEQYF. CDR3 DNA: TGCGCCAGCAGCCAAGAATCAGCGGGAGGACTCGACGAGCAGTACTTC.

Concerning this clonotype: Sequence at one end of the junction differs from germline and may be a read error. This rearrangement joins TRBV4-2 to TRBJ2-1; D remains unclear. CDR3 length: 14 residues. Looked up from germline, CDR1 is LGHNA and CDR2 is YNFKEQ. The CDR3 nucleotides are TGTGCCAGTAGCCAAGAAACCGTCATCAATGAGCAGTTCTTC. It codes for CASSQETVINEQFF.